Sequencing of this T cell receptor beta chain was carried out in a study of blood T cell repertoires in COVID-19. The wider study: Italy, Spain and the United States were the sources of the convalescent and acute COVID-19 samples.

In this sample, this clone turned up once. The study drew participants aged about 18 to 95 years from some 24 US areas. Researchers sorted participants into cohorts using their self-reported clinical history. The recovered donors of Cohort 3 showed two negative PCRs, clearance, or symptom resolution. The repertoire was sequenced with immunoSEQ multiplex PCR; TCRdb's copy has only in-frame clones and lacks some. The sample shows 190,000 or so clones, around 88% of them seen only once. The sequence derives from a woman aged 25-40 years who had recovered from COVID-19. The sequenced sample consisted of PBMCs or T cells enriched from blood (not recorded which).

Here the CDR3 DNA reads TGTGCCAGCAGCCATCGGACTAGCGGGATCGGGCAGTACTTC. Its translation is CASSHRTSGIGQYF. The genes are TRBV3-1 (or the pseudogene TRBV3-2) and TRBJ2-7, with TRBD2 matching 12 bases. The germline CDR1 and CDR2 sequences are LGHDT and YNNKEL (reference sequence). After removal of 3 bases from V and 9 bases from J, the junction contained 6 bases not matched to a gene. The CDR3 is 14 amino acids.